A selection of T cell receptor beta chains follows, all from one sample in a study of cytomegalovirus exposure and HLA in healthy donors. Data came from immunoSEQ multiplex PCR; TCRdb stores just in-frame clones and leaves some out. The sample holds some 170,000 clones, over 85% seen once. The sequencing input was PBMCs. The receptors shown here come from a man between 18 and 29 years old in good health and CMV-seropositive. CDR3s include the opening cysteine and the closing phenylalanine or tryptophan. The D gene is left open where the match is weak. Expanded clones get a size class; other rows say once, few or many, or leave the size out.

. | TRBJ2-6 | TRBV9 | . | CASSVVGAGANVLTF | TGTGCCAGCAGCGTAGTCGGGGCTGGGGCCAACGTCCTGACTTTC
. | TRBJ1-1 | TRBV29-1 | . | CSVEGQGNTEAFF | TGCAGCGTTGAAGGTCAGGGGAACACTGAAGCTTTCTTT
TRBD2 | TRBJ2-3 | TRBV5-1 | . | CASSLVSGSYADTQYF | TGCGCCAGCAGCTTGGTTAGCGGGAGTTACGCAGATACGCAGTATTTT
TRBD2 | TRBJ2-3 | TRBV2 | . | CASRPRLATDTQYF | TGTGCCAGCAGACCTCGACTAGCCACAGATACGCAGTATTTT
TRBD2 | TRBJ2-5 | TRBV2 | . | CATKSGTGVETQYF | TGTGCCACCAAGAGCGGGACTGGTGTTGAGACCCAGTACTTC
TRBD2 | TRBJ2-7 | TRBV11-1 | . | CASSLPQAGLYEQYF | TGTGCCAGCAGCTTACCCCAAGCGGGACTTTACGAGCAGTACTTC
. | TRBJ2-1 | TRBV15 | . | CATSRDREGGPKADNEQFF | TGTGCCACCAGCAGAGATCGAGAGGGGGGGCCAAAGGCGGACAATGAGCAGTTCTTC
. | TRBJ2-7 | TRBV2 | . | CASSESLAGGSYEQYF | TGTGCCAGCAGTGAAAGTTTGGCAGGGGGGTCCTACGAGCAGTACTTC
. | TRBJ2-7 | TRBV6-1 | . | CASSEARGREISYEQYF | TGTGCCAGCAGTGAAGCCCGGGGGCGGGAGATATCCTACGAGCAGTACTTC
. | TRBJ2-1 | TRBV19 | . | CASERSYNEQFF | TGTGCCAGTGAGCGGTCGTACAATGAGCAGTTCTTC
. | TRBJ1-2 | TRBV27 | . | CASKGSYGYTF | TGTGCCAGCAAGGGGTCCTATGGCTACACCTTC
TRBD1 | TRBJ2-3 | TRBV5-1 | . | CASHRTGVTDTQYF | TGCGCCAGCCACCGGACAGGAGTAACAGATACGCAGTATTTT
. | TRBJ1-1 | TRBV19 | . | CASSMERNTEAFF | TGTGCCAGTAGTATGGAGAGGAACACTGAAGCTTTCTTT
TRBD1 | TRBJ2-7 | TRBV11-3 | . | CASSWTGTGAYEQYF | TGTGCCAGCAGCTGGACCGGGACAGGAGCCTACGAGCAGTACTTC
. | TRBJ1-5 | TRBV5-1 | . | CASSLAPGGNQPQHF | TGCGCCAGCAGCTTGGCCCCAGGGGGCAATCAGCCCCAGCATTTT
. | TRBJ2-1 | TRBV18 | . | CASSPSLNEQFF | TGTGCCAGCTCACCATCATTGAATGAGCAGTTCTTC
. | TRBJ2-3 | TRBV11-2 | . | CASSLGGDTQYF | TGTGCCAGCAGCTTAGGCGGGGATACGCAGTATTTT
TRBD1 | TRBJ2-2 | TRBV4-1 | few | CASSPLDRGRSGELFF | TGCGCCAGCAGCCCCCTGGACAGGGGGCGTTCCGGGGAGCTGTTTTTT
. | TRBJ2-7 | TRBV7-9 | . | CASSLARWTAYEQYF | TGTGCCAGCAGCTTAGCTAGGTGGACAGCCTACGAGCAGTACTTC
TRBD1 | TRBJ1-1 | TRBV6-1 | . | CASRGQGMNTEAFF | TGTGCCAGCAGGGGACAGGGGATGAACACTGAAGCTTTCTTT
TRBD1 | TRBJ2-7 | TRBV11-2 | . | CASSLAGQGSSQKLYEQYF | TGTGCCAGCAGCTTAGCGGGACAGGGTTCGAGCCAGAAACTCTACGAGCAGTACTTC
TRBD1 | TRBJ1-4 | TRBV5-1 | . | CASSEGQGRSLYEKLFF | TGCGCCAGCAGCGAAGGACAGGGGCGCTCCTTATATGAAAAACTGTTTTTT
TRBD2 | TRBJ2-5 | TRBV7-8 | . | CASSLIVLGREGQETQYF | TGTGCCAGCAGCTTAATCGTCCTAGGGCGGGAGGGCCAAGAGACCCAGTACTTC
TRBD2 | TRBJ2-1 | TRBV9 | . | CASNLAGGGSYNEQFF | TGTGCCAGCAACCTAGCGGGAGGGGGATCCTACAATGAGCAGTTCTTC
TRBD1 | TRBJ2-5 | TRBV11-3 | . | CASSLEGTGVRETQYF | TGTGCCAGCAGCTTAGAGGGGACAGGGGTTCGGGAGACCCAGTACTTC
TRBD1 | TRBJ2-5 | TRBV7-2 | . | CASSQQTGKETQYF | TGTGCCAGCAGCCAACAGACAGGGAAAGAGACCCAGTACTTC
TRBD2 | TRBJ2-7 | TRBV5-4 | few | CASSEVAGLSSYEQYF | TGTGCCAGCAGCGAGGTAGCGGGGTTAAGCTCCTACGAGCAGTACTTC
. | TRBJ2-7 | TRBV14 | . | CASSQGGGRALSYEQYF | TGTGCCAGCAGCCAAGGTGGGGGCAGGGCCCTCTCCTACGAGCAGTACTTC
TRBD2 | TRBJ2-7 | TRBV7-9 | . | CASSPTPGTSGRTPYEQYF | TGTGCCAGCAGCCCCACCCCCGGGACTAGCGGGAGAACCCCCTACGAGCAGTACTTC
TRBD1 | TRBJ2-1 | TRBV30 | . | CARAGQGWNEQFF | TGTGCCCGGGCGGGACAGGGATGGAATGAGCAGTTCTTC
TRBD1 | TRBJ1-2 | TRBV7-9 | . | CASSTRARQGVAYGYTF | TGTGCCAGCAGCACCCGTGCCCGACAGGGGGTCGCCTATGGCTACACCTTC
. | TRBJ2-3 | TRBV7-9 | . | CASSLLRSSTDTQYF | TGTGCCAGCAGCTTATTGCGGTCTAGCACAGATACGCAGTATTTT
TRBD1 | TRBJ2-7 | TRBV7-9 | few | CASSFGDRGTNEQYF | TGTGCCAGCAGCTTTGGGGACAGGGGGACGAACGAGCAGTACTTC
. | TRBJ2-5 | TRBV6-1 | once | CASRGVSGLAQYF | TGTGCCAGCAGGGGAGTGTCCGGGTTGGCCCAGTACTTC
TRBD1 | TRBJ2-5 | TRBV9 | . | CASSRQGFGETQYF | TGTGCCAGCAGTAGACAGGGTTTTGGGGAGACCCAGTACTTC
TRBD1 | TRBJ1-5 | TRBV19 | . | CASSTGQGGQPQHF | TGTGCCAGTAGTACGGGACAGGGAGGTCAGCCCCAGCATTTT
. | TRBJ1-5 | TRBV28 | . | CASSSAQGYQPQHF | TGTGCCAGCAGTTCAGCGCAGGGGTATCAGCCCCAGCATTTT
. | TRBJ2-1 | TRBV28 | . | CASSLWDNLDEQFF | TGTGCCAGCAGTTTATGGGACAATTTGGATGAGCAGTTCTTC
TRBD2 | TRBJ2-1 | TRBV7-9 | . | CASSTLSGATPNEQFF | TGTGCCAGCAGCACGCTTAGCGGGGCCACCCCAAATGAGCAGTTCTTC
TRBD2 | TRBJ2-1 | TRBV7-3 | . | CASSSLSVAGGYNEQFF | TGTGCCAGCAGCTCCCTTTCGGTAGCGGGAGGGTACAATGAGCAGTTCTTC
TRBD2 | TRBJ2-7 | TRBV4-1 | . | CASSRNGLAGGSYEQYF | TGCGCCAGCAGCCGGAATGGACTAGCGGGAGGGTCCTACGAGCAGTACTTC
TRBD1 | TRBJ2-1 | TRBV29-1 | . | CSVENAGGWYNEQFF | TGCAGCGTTGAAAATGCAGGGGGCTGGTACAATGAGCAGTTCTTC
TRBD2 | TRBJ2-1 | TRBV6-1 | . | CASSGDGGRGMYNEQFF | TGTGCCAGCAGTGGGGATGGCGGGAGAGGAATGTACAATGAGCAGTTCTTC
. | TRBJ1-3 | TRBV2 | . | CASRRQEAGNTIYF | TGTGCCAGCAGACGACAGGAGGCTGGAAACACCATATATTTT
TRBD2 | TRBJ2-5 | TRBV29-1 | . | CSGRGLLAGLTYF | TGCAGCGGGAGGGGACTACTAGCGGGACTTACGTACTTC
. | TRBJ2-7 | TRBV4-2 | . | CASSQDAPSDYEQYF | TGTGCCAGCAGCCAAGACGCCCCTAGCGACTACGAGCAGTACTTC
. | TRBJ1-2 | TRBV28 | . | CASSLGGPNYGYTF | TGTGCCAGCAGTTTGGGGGGGCCAAACTATGGCTACACCTTC
TRBD1 | TRBJ1-4 | TRBV29-1 | . | CSVHTGTGNEKLFF | TGCAGCGTTCATACCGGGACAGGGAACGAAAAACTGTTTTTT
. | TRBJ1-4 | TRBV28 | once | CASSLIGEKLFF | TGTGCCAGCAGTTTAATCGGTGAAAAACTGTTTTTT
. | TRBJ2-1 | TRBV4-1 | . | CASSQERTPRPYEQFF | TGCGCCAGCAGCCAAGAAAGGACTCCCCGGCCCTATGAGCAGTTCTTC
TRBD1 | TRBJ1-5 | TRBV19 | . | CASSLTGGGQPQHF | TGTGCCAGTAGTTTGACAGGGGGCGGTCAGCCCCAGCATTTT
TRBD1 | TRBJ1-1 | TRBV19 | once | CASSTDHGQGALGTEAFF | TGTGCCAGTAGTACCGACCATGGACAGGGGGCCCTGGGCACTGAAGCTTTCTTT
TRBD1 | TRBJ2-2 | TRBV10-3 | . | CAISESQGAGNTGELFF | TGTGCCATCAGTGAGTCACAGGGGGCCGGGAACACCGGGGAGCTGTTTTTT
TRBD2 | TRBJ2-3 | TRBV4-1 | . | CASSQEAAGGDTQYF | TGCGCCAGCAGCCAAGAAGCAGCGGGAGGAGATACGCAGTATTTT
. | TRBJ1-5 | TRBV28 | . | CASSNIGVQPQHF | TGTGCCAGCAGTAACATAGGGGTTCAGCCCCAGCATTTT
TRBD2 | TRBJ2-7 | TRBV28 | . | CASSTPYILTSGSGGYEQYF | TGTGCCAGCAGCACCCCATATATTCTCACCAGCGGGAGTGGCGGGTACGAGCAGTACTTC
TRBD1 | TRBJ2-1 | TRBV7-3 | . | CASSSRQGLNNEQFF | TGTGCCAGCAGCTCAAGACAGGGTTTGAACAATGAGCAGTTCTTC
. | TRBJ2-1 | TRBV7-9 | . | CASSHNRAYNEQFF | TGTGCCAGCAGCCATAACAGGGCCTACAATGAGCAGTTCTTC
TRBD1 | TRBJ1-1 | TRBV27 | . | CASSMDRSTNTEAFF | TGTGCCAGCAGTATGGACAGGTCGACGAACACTGAAGCTTTCTTT